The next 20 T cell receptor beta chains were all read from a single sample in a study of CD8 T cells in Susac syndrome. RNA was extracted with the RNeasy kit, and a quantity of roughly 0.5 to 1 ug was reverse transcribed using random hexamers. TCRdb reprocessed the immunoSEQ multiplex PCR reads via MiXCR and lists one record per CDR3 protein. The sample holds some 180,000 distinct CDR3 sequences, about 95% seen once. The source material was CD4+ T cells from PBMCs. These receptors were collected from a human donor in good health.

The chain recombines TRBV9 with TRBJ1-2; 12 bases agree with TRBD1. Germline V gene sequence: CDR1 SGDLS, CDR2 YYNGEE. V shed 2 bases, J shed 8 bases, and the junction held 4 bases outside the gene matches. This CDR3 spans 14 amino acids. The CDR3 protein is CASSVGTGGAGYTF. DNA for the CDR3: TGTGCCAGCAGCGTCGGGACAGGGGGCGCGGGCTACACCTTC.

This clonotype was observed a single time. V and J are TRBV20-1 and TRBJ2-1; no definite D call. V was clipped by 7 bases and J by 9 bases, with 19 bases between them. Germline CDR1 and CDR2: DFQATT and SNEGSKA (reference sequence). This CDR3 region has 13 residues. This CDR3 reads CSGWGLTFGEQFF. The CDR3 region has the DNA TGCAGTGGGTGGGGTTTGACTTTTGGTGAGCAGTTCTTC.

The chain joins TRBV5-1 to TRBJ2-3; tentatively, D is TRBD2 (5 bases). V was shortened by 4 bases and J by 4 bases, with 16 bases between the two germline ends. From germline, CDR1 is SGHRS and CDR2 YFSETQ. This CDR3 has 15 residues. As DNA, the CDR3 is TGCGCCAGCAGCGGAAGAACTAGTAGCCCAGATACGCAGTATTTT. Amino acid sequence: CASSGRTSSPDTQYF.

This CDR3 is CASRAQADTQYF. CDR3 bases: TGTGCCAGCAGAGCCCAAGCCGATACGCAGTATTTT. The chain carries TRBV6-5 and TRBJ2-3, with D uncertain. Germline lookup yields CDR1 MNHEY and CDR2 SVGAGI. The germline V and J ends were trimmed by 6 bases and 6 bases, with 10 bases remaining between them. The CDR3 sequence is 12 residues long.

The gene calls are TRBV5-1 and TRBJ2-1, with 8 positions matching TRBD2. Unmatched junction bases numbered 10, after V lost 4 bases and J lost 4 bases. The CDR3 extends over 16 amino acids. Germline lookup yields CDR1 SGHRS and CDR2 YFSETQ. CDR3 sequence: CASSLLAGGSYNEQFF. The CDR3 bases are TGCGCCAGCAGCCTATTGGCGGGAGGATCGTACAATGAGCAGTTCTTC.

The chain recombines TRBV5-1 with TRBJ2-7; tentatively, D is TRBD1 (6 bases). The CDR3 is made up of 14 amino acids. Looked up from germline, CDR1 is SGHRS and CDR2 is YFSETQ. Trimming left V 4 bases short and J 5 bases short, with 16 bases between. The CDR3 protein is CASSKGDRSDEQYF. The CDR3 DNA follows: TGCGCCAGCAGCAAGGGGGACCGTTCCGACGAGCAGTACTTC.

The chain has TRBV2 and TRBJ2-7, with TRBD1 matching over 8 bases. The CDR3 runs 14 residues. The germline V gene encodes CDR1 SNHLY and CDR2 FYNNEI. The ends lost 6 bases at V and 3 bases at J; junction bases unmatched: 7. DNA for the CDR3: TGTGCCAGCAGCGGACAGGGCCTTCACTACGAGCAGTACTTC. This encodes CASSGQGLHYEQYF.

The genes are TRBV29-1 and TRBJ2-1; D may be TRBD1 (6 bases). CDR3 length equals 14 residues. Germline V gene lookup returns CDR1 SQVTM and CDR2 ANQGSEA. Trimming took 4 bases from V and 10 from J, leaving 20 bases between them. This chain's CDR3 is CSVGLKGVVKEQFF. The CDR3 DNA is TGCAGCGTTGGGCTTAAGGGGGTAGTGAAGGAGCAGTTCTTC.

CDR3 nucleotide sequence: TGTGCCAGTCGCCCCACTAGCGGGAGATCTGAGCAGTTCTTC. Translated, it gives CASRPTSGRSEQFF. The chain links TRBV19 to TRBJ2-1; 11 positions agree with TRBD2. CDR3 size: 14 residues. The V and J ends lost 8 bases and 9 bases, in that order; junction bases with no gene match: 9. Germline V gene lookup returns CDR1 LNHDA and CDR2 SQIVND (reference sequence).

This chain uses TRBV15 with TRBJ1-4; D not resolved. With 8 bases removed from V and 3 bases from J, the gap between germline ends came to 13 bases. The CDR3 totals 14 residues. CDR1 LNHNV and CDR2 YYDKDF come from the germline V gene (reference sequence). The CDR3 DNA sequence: TGTGCCACCGATGGGGTCGGTGCTAATGAAAAACTGTTTTTT. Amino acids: CATDGVGANEKLFF.

The CDR3 reads CASKRSGRGDTQYF. The CDR3 nucleotides are TGCGCCAGCAAACGGAGCGGCAGGGGAGATACGCAGTATTTT. The genes are TRBV5-1 and TRBJ2-3; D is perhaps TRBD1 (6 bases). The CDR3 sequence is 14 residues long. Trimming stripped 6 bases from V and 5 bases from J, with 16 bases between. Germline-derived CDR1 and CDR2 are SGHRS and YFSETQ.

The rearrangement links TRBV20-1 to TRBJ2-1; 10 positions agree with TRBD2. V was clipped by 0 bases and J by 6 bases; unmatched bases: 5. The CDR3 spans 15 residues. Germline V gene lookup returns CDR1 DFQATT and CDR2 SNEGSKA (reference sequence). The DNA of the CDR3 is TGCAGTGCTAGAGAAACGACTAGCGGGTCCAATGAGCAGTTCTTC. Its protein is CSARETTSGSNEQFF.

The CDR3 loop is CASSPVRTGELFF. CDR3 DNA: TGTGCCAGCAGTCCCGTCAGGACCGGGGAGCTGTTTTTT. This chain uses TRBV6-2 or TRBV6-3 with TRBJ2-2, with no clear D. Trimming left V 5 bases short and J 5 bases short, with 9 bases between. CDR1 and CDR2 (germline): MNHEY, SVGEGT. The CDR3 spans 13 residues.

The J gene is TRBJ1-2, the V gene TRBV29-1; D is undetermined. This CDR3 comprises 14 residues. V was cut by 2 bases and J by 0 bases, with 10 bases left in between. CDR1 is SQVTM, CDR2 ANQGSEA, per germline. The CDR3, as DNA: TGCAGCGTTGAAATCCCGCCTACTAACTATGGCTACACCTTC. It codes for CSVEIPPTNYGYTF.

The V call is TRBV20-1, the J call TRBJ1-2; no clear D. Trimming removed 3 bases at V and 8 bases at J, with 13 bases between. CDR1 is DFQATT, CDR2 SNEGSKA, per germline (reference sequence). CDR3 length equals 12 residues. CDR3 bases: TGCAGTGCTAGCCCCCCTCCCCGAGGCTACACCTTC. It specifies CSASPPPRGYTF.

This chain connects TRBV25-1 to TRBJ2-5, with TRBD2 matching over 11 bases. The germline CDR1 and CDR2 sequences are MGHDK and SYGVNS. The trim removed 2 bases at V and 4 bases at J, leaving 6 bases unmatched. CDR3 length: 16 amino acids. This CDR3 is CASSEGTSGSGETQYF. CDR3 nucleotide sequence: TGTGCCAGCAGTGAAGGCACTAGCGGGAGCGGAGAGACCCAGTACTTC. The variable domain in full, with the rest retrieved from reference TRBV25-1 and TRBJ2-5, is EADIYQTPRYLVIGTGKKITLECSQTMGHDKMYWYQQDPGMELHLIHYSYGVNSTEKGDLSSESTVSRIRTEHFPLTLESARPSHTSQYLCASSEGTSGSGETQYFGPGTRLLVL.

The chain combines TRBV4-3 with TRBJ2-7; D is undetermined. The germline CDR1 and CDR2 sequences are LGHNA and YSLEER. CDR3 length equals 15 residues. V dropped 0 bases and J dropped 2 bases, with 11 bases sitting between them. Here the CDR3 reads CASSQDRLETYEQYF. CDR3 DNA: TGCGCCAGCAGCCAAGATAGACTGGAAACCTACGAGCAGTACTTC.

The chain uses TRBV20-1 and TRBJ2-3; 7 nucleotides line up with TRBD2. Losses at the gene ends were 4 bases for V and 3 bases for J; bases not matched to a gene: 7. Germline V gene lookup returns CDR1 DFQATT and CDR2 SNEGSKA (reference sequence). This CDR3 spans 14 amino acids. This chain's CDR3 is CSANKAGVTDTQYF. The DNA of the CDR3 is TGCAGTGCTAACAAGGCGGGAGTGACAGATACGCAGTATTTT.

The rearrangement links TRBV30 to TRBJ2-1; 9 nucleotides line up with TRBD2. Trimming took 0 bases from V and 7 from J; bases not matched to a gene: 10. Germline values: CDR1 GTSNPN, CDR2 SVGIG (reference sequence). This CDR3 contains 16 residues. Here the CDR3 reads CAWSVSAGGPENEQFF. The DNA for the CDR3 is TGTGCCTGGAGTGTATCGGCGGGAGGGCCTGAAAATGAGCAGTTCTTC.

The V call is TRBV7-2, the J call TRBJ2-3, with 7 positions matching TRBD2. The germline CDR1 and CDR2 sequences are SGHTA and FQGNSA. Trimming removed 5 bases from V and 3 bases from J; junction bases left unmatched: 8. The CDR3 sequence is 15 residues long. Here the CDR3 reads CASSPQLAITDTQYF. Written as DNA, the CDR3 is TGTGCCAGCAGCCCTCAACTAGCGATAACAGATACGCAGTATTTT.